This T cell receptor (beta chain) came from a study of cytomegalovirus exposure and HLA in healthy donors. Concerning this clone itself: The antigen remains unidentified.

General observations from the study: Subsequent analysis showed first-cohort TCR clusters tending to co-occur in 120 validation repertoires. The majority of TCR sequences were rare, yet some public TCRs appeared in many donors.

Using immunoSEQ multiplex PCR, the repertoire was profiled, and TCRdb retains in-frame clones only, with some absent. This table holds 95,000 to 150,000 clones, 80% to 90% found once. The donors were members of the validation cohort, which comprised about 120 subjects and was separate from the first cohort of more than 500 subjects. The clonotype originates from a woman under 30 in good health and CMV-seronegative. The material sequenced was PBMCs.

This CDR3 reads CASRAGGPVDEQYF. CDR3 bases: TGTGCCAGCAGGGCGGGAGGGCCTGTAGACGAGCAGTACTTC. V is TRBV27 and J is TRBJ2-7, with TRBD2 identical over 9 bases. V lost 6 bases, J lost 5 bases, and 8 bases stayed unmatched. Germline-derived CDR1 and CDR2 are MNHEY and SMNVEV (reference sequence). CDR3 length equals 14 residues.